These 14 T cell receptor beta chains originate from one sample sequenced in a study of T cells in Graves' hyperthyroidism and ophthalmopathy. TCR beta CDR3 sequences were amplified from RNA transcripts. The HTBI primer set was used in a first-round RT-PCR of the TCR CDR3. TCRdb fed the multiplex PCR reads into MiXCR, producing one record per CDR3 protein. The sample has a few hundred thousand distinct CDR3 sequences; about an eighth are singletons. The specimen sequenced was blood. The receptor set was obtained from a woman aged 40 to 50 with Graves' ophthalmopathy.

This clonotype was picked up many times. The rearrangement links TRBV13 to TRBJ1-5; D might be TRBD1 (5 bases). Germline V lookup: CDR1 PRHDT, CDR2 FYEKMQ (reference sequence). This CDR3 has 14 amino acids. The V end was cut by 0 bases, the J end by 7 bases, with 10 bases between. CDR3 sequence (DNA): TGTGCCAGCAGCTTAGGGCAGGGTGGACAGCCCCAGCATTTT. Protein: CASSLGQGGQPQHF.

This clonotype was observed a handful of times. The genes are TRBV27 and TRBJ1-5; D remains ambiguous. Germline assignment: CDR1 MNHEY and CDR2 SMNVEV (reference sequence). V lost 8 bases, J lost 2 bases, and 10 bases lay in between. The CDR3 totals 13 residues. DNA for the CDR3: TGTGCCAGCGGGGTTTATGGCAATCAGCCCCAGCATTTT. This encodes CASGVYGNQPQHF.

This clonotype was seen at least ten times. V is TRBV14 and J is TRBJ1-1; D might be TRBD1 (6 bases). Germline assignment: CDR1 SGHDN and CDR2 FVKESK. This CDR3 has 14 residues. The V and J ends lost 8 bases and 3 bases respectively, with 16 bases between them. DNA for the CDR3: TGTGCCAGCCAAACCTTACGGGGGCACACTGAAGCTTTCTTT. Translating it yields CASQTLRGHTEAFF. The full variable domain, completed using reference TRBV14 and TRBJ1-1, is EAGVTQFPSHSVIEKGQTVTLRCDPISGHDNLYWYRRVMGKEIKFLLHFVKESKQDESGMPNNRFLAERTGGTYSTLKVQPAELEDSGVYFCASQTLRGHTEAFFGQGTRLTVV.

This clonotype was seen only a few times. The rearrangement links TRBV3-1 to TRBJ2-1; D is possibly TRBD1 (5 bases). V was shortened by 5 bases and J by 4 bases, with 15 bases between the two germline ends. Looked up from germline, CDR1 is LGHDT and CDR2 is YNNKEL (reference sequence). This CDR3 contains 15 residues. The CDR3 protein is CASSSVNRPYNEQFF. CDR3 bases: TGTGCCAGCAGCTCCGTGAACAGGCCTTACAATGAGCAGTTCTTC.

This clonotype showed up many times. The V gene is TRBV2, the J gene TRBJ2-3; D is tentatively TRBD1 or TRBD2 (5 bases each). The CDR3 loop spans 15 amino acids. Germline V CDR1 and CDR2: SNHLY, FYNNEI. Trimming pared 11 bases from V and 2 bases from J, leaving 20 bases between. The CDR3 protein is CARPGAGGVTDTQYF. CDR3 bases: TGTGCCCGACCTGGGGCGGGCGGCGTCACAGATACGCAGTATTTT. Drawing the rest from reference TRBV2 and TRBJ2-3, the complete variable domain is EPEVTQTPSHQVTQMGQEVILRCVPISNHLYFYWYRQILGQKVEFLVSFYNNEISEKSEIFDDQFSVERPDGSNFTLKIRSTKLEDSAMYFCARPGAGGVTDTQYFGPGTRLTVL.

This chain links TRBV19 with TRBJ1-3, with 9 bases matching TRBD1. With V trimmed by 4 bases and J by 0 bases, 4 bases remained unmatched. The CDR3 length is 16 residues. Germline-derived CDR1 and CDR2 are LNHDA and SQIVND (reference sequence). CDR3 sequence: CASSTQTGGSGNTIYF. CDR3 DNA: TGTGCCAGTAGTACCCAGACAGGGGGCTCTGGAAACACCATATATTTT.

As to this clonotype: This could be a read error, since a much larger clone is one nucleotide away. V is TRBV5-1 and J is TRBJ1-1; a weak D match, TRBD1 (5 bases). The germline CDR1 and CDR2 sequences are SGHRS and YFSETQ. The CDR3 spans 14 residues. DNA of the CDR3: TGCGCCAGCAGCTTGGCGCCGGATGGGGCTGAAACTTTCTTT. This codes for CASSLAPDGAETFF.

At least ten counts were recorded for this clonotype. The J gene is TRBJ1-2, the V gene TRBV28; no definite D call. Germline assignment: CDR1 MDHEN and CDR2 SYDVKM. Trimming removed 8 bases at V and 8 bases at J, with 15 bases between. The CDR3 sequence is 12 residues long. Here the CDR3 reads CASQLRPSGYTF. The DNA of the CDR3 is TGTGCCAGCCAGTTACGACCGTCCGGCTACACCTTC.

The chain links TRBV3-1 to TRBJ2-1, with TRBD1 identical over 9 bases. Germline values: CDR1 LGHDT, CDR2 YNNKEL (reference sequence). The V segment lost 3 bases and the J segment 4 bases; nucleotides outside the gene matches: 7. CDR3 size: 16 residues. The CDR3 loop is CASSHRGGQGYNEQFF. The CDR3, as DNA: TGTGCCAGCAGCCATAGGGGGGGACAGGGATACAATGAGCAGTTCTTC.

The V gene is TRBV29-1, the J gene TRBJ1-1; 7 bases line up with TRBD1. Trimming at V came to 3 bases and at J to 4 bases, leaving 11 bases not matched to a gene. Per germline, CDR1 SQVTM and CDR2 ANQGSEA. The CDR3 covers 15 residues. The CDR3 nucleotides read TGCAGCGTTGAGGAAGGGCTGACAGGGATCACTGAAGCTTTCTTT. It is translated as CSVEEGLTGITEAFF.

This clonotype has at least ten counts. This CDR3 is CASIPSTSGLYNEQFF. CDR3 in DNA: TGTGCCAGCATTCCTTCGACTAGCGGCCTTTACAATGAGCAGTTCTTC. V usage is TRBV11-2 and J usage is TRBJ2-1; TRBD2 matches at 9 bases. V lost 7 bases, J lost 4 bases, and 11 bases stayed unmatched. CDR3 length: 16 amino acids. The germline gives CDR1 SGHAT, CDR2 FQNNGV.

This clonotype was observed a handful of times. Given a much more abundant clone one base away, this may be a read error. This chain joins TRBV6-2 or TRBV6-3 and TRBJ2-7; maybe TRBD2 (5 bases). Trimming removed 5 bases at V and 7 bases at J, with 24 bases between. CDR1 MNHEY and CDR2 SVGEGT come from the germline V gene. The CDR3 is 16 amino acids. The CDR3 sequence is CASSPRIARGPGEQYF. CDR3 DNA sequence: TGTGCCAGCAGTCCCAGAATCGCGAGAGGGCCGGGTGAGCAGTACTTC.

This clonotype was recorded a few times. V gene TRBV20-1 combines with J gene TRBJ1-2; no clear D. The CDR3 extends over 14 amino acids. Between the trimmed V and J ends, which lost 0 bases and 4 bases, there was a span of 12 bases. Germline V gene data show CDR1 as DFQATT and CDR2 as SNEGSKA (reference sequence). This CDR3 is CSARDLADGYGYTF. Written as DNA, the CDR3 is TGCAGTGCTAGAGATTTGGCAGACGGCTATGGCTACACCTTC.

This clonotype was observed many times. The rearrangement links TRBV20-1 to TRBJ1-2, with D maybe TRBD1 (5 bases). Germline loops: CDR1 DFQATT, CDR2 SNEGSKA (reference sequence). Trimming cost V 3 bases and J 0 bases, with 8 bases left between them. The CDR3 is 13 amino acids. The CDR3 coding sequence is TGCAGTGCTAGTGGCAGGGCTAACTATGGCTACACCTTC. Its protein product is CSASGRANYGYTF.